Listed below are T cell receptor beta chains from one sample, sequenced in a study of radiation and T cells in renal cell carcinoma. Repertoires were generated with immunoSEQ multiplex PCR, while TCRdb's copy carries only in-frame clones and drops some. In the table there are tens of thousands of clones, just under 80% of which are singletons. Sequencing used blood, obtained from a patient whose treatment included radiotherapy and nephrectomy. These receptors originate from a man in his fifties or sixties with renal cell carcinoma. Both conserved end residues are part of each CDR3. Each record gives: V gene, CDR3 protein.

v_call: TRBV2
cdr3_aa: CASSEAGSYGYTF

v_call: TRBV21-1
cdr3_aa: CASSTTRSGTPPGGTEAFF

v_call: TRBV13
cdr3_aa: CASSLEAGGPTGELFF

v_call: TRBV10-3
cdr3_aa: CAIRRDDYEQYF

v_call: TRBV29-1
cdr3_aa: CSVAGLAGTSWGALHQETQYF

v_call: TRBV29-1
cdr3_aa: CSVELAVHNEQFF

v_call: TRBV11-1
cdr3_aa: CASKYGIGTDTQYF

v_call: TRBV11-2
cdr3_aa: CASSLDRGQGNTGELFF

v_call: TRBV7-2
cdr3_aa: CASSTRAGGRNTGELFF

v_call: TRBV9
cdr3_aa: CASSVRGTGELFF

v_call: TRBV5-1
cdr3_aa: CASSFGQGVYEKLFF

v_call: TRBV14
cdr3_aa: CASSPFWGGNSPLHF

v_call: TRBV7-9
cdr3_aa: CASKSGGASNGYTF

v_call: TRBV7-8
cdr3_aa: CASSLMAVRTEAFF

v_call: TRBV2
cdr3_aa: CASTGRGGYYGYTF

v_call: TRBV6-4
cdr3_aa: CASSPNSQETQYF

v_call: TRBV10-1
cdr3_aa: CASSEAGNTGELFF

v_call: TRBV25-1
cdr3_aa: CASSDPTGKTMNTEAFF